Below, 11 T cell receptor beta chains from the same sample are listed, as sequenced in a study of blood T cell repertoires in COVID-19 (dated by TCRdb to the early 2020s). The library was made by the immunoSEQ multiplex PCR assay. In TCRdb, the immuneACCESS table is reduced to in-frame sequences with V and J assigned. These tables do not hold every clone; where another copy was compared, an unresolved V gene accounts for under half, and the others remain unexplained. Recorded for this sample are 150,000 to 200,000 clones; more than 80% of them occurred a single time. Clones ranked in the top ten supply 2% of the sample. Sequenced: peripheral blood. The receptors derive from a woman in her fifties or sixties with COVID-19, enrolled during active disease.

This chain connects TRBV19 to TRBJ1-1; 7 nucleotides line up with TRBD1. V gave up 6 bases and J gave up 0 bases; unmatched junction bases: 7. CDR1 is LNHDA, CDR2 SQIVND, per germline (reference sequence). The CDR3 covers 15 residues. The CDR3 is CASRDGDRMNTEAFF. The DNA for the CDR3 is TGTGCCAGTAGGGATGGGGACAGAATGAACACTGAAGCTTTCTTT.

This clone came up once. CDR3: CASSQETGGDQPQHF. The CDR3, as DNA: TGTGCCAGCAGCCAAGAGACAGGGGGGGACCAGCCCCAGCATTTT. The chain joins TRBV4-2 to TRBJ1-5; 9 bases match TRBD1. The V gene's germline CDR1 is LGHNA and CDR2 YNFKEQ. The trim removed 0 bases at V and 7 bases at J, leaving 4 bases unmatched. The CDR3 length is 15 residues.

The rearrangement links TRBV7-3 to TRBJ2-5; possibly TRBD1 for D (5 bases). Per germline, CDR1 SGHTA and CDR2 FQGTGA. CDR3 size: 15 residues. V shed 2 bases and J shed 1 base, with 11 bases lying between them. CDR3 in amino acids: CASSLGGASQETQYF. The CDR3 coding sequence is TGTGCCAGCAGCTTAGGTGGGGCCTCCCAAGAGACCCAGTACTTC.

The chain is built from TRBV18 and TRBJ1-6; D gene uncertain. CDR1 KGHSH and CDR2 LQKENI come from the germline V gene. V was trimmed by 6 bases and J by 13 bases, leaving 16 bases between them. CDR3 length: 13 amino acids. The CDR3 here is CASSDGFPSPLHF. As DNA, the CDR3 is TGTGCCAGCTCTGACGGGTTCCCGTCTCCCCTCCACTTT.

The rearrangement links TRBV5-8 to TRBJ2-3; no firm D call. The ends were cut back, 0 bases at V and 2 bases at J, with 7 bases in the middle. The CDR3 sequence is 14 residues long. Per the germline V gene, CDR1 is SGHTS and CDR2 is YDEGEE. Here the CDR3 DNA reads TGTGCCAGCAGCTTGGTGCAGAACACAGATACGCAGTATTTT. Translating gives CASSLVQNTDTQYF. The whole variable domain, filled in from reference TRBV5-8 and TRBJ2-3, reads EAGVTQSPTHLIKTRGQQATLRCSPISGHTSVYWYQQALGLGLQFLLWYDEGEERNRGNFPPRFSGRQFPNYSSELNVNALELEDSALYLCASSLVQNTDTQYFGPGTRLTVL.

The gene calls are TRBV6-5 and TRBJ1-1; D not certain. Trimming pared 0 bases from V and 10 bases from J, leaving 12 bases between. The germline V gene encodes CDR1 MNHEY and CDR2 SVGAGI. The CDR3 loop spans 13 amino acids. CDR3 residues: CASSYSSPRGAFF. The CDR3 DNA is TGTGCCAGCAGTTACTCGAGCCCTAGAGGAGCTTTCTTT.

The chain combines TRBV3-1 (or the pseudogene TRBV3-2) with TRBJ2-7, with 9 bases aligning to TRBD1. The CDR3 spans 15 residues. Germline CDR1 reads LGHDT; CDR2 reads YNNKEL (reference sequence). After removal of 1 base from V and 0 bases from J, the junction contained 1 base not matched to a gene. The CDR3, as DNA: TGTGCCAGCAGCCAAGGGGGACAGGGCTCCTACGAGCAGTACTTC. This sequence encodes CASSQGGQGSYEQYF.

The CDR3 here is CASSLPRQRAFF. The DNA for the CDR3 is TGTGCCAGCAGTTTACCCCGACAGAGAGCTTTCTTT. V usage is TRBV27 and J usage is TRBJ1-1; D perhaps matches TRBD1 (5 bases). V was shortened by 2 bases and J by 10 bases, with 11 bases between the two germline ends. The CDR3 length is 12 residues. The germline V gene encodes CDR1 MNHEY and CDR2 SMNVEV (reference sequence).

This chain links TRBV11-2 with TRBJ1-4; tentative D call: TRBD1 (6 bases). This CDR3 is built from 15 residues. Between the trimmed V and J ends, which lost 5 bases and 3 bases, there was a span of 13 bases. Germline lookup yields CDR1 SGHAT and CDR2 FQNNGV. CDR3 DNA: TGTGCCAGCAGCATAAGGGGGGGTTCTAATGAAAAACTGTTTTTT. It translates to CASSIRGGSNEKLFF. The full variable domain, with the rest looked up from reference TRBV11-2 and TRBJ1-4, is EAGVAQSPRYKIIEKRQSVAFWCNPISGHATLYWYQQILGQGPKLLIQFQNNGVVDDSQLPKDRFSAERLKGVDSTLKIQPAKLEDSAVYLCASSIRGGSNEKLFFGSGTQLSVL.

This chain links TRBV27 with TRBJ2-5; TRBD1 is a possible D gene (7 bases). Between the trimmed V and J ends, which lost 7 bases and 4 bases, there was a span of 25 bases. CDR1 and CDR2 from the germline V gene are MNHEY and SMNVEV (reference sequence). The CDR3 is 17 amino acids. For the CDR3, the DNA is TGTGCCAGCAAATTCTCGGACGGGCCAGGGGGGATAGAGACCCAGTACTTC. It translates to CASKFSDGPGGIETQYF.

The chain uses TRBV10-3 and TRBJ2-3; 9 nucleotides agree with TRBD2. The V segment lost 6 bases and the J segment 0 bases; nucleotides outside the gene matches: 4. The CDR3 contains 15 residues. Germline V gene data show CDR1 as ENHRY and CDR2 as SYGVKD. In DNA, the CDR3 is TGTGCCATCAGATCTAGCGGGGAAAGCACAGATACGCAGTATTTT. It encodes CAIRSSGESTDTQYF.